A selection of T cell receptor beta chains follows, all from one sample in a study of blood T cell repertoires in COVID-19. Data came from immunoSEQ multiplex PCR; TCRdb stores just in-frame clones and leaves some out. There are about 270,000 clones in the sample; around 89% occur only once, and approximately 3% lies in the top ten. Sequencing input: PBMCs or T cells enriched from blood (not recorded which). The receptors shown here come from a woman in her fifties or sixties who had recovered from COVID-19. CDR3s include the opening cysteine and the closing phenylalanine or tryptophan. D genes are given only for firm matches. Size values are once, few and many counts, or a class for expanded clones, and some rows have none.

j_gene	len	v_gene	abundance	d_gene	CDR3aa	CDR3nt
TRBJ1-3	15	TRBV25-1	NA	NA	CASSAGTGSGNTIYF	TGTGCCAGCAGCGCAGGAACAGGGTCTGGAAACACCATATATTTT
TRBJ1-2	15	TRBV4-1	NA	NA	CASSQERGWDYGYTF	TGCGCCAGCAGCCAAGAGAGAGGGTGGGACTATGGCTACACCTTC
TRBJ1-4	15	TRBV28	NA	NA	CASSSYRATNEKLFF	TGTGCCAGCAGTTCGTACAGAGCAACTAATGAAAAACTGTTTTTT
TRBJ1-2	14	TRBV5-5	NA	TRBD1	CASSSRTGIYGYTF	TGTGCCAGCAGCTCCAGGACAGGGATCTATGGCTACACCTTC
TRBJ1-5	15	TRBV4-2	NA	TRBD1	CASSQVADRDQPQHF	TGTGCCAGCAGCCAAGTGGCCGACAGGGATCAGCCCCAGCATTTT
TRBJ2-7	19	TRBV19	NA	TRBD1	CASSINGPPFRDSIYEQYF	TGTGCCAGTAGTATTAACGGACCTCCGTTCAGGGACAGTATCTACGAGCAGTACTTC
TRBJ1-1	15	TRBV6-2/TRBV6-3	NA	NA	CASSYSRGLGTEAFF	TGTGCCAGCAGTTACAGCAGGGGTCTAGGCACTGAAGCTTTCTTT
TRBJ2-4	20	TRBV27	NA	TRBD1	CASSREPGTVNTLAKNIQYF	TGTGCCAGCAGTCGAGAACCCGGGACAGTTAATACCTTAGCCAAAAACATTCAGTACTTC
TRBJ1-4	13	TRBV28	once	NA	CASSLLSDEKLFF	TGTGCCAGCAGTTTATTGTCAGATGAAAAACTGTTTTTT
TRBJ1-1	13	TRBV20-1	NA	NA	CSASRQENTEAFF	TGCAGTGCTAGTCGGCAGGAGAACACTGAAGCTTTCTTT
TRBJ2-7	16	TRBV15	NA	NA	CATSREPGVTSVEQYF	TGTGCCACCAGCAGAGAACCGGGAGTAACCTCGGTCGAGCAGTACTTC
TRBJ1-2	15	TRBV9	few	NA	CASSPISYTSYGYTF	TGTGCCAGCAGCCCGATTTCGTACACCTCCTATGGCTACACCTTC
TRBJ1-4	14	TRBV15	NA	NA	CATSRRPTNEKLFF	TGTGCCACCAGCAGGCGGCCTACTAATGAAAAACTGTTTTTT
TRBJ1-1	13	TRBV12-3/TRBV12-4	NA	NA	CASSFSRNTEAFF	TGTGCCAGCAGTTTTTCCAGGAACACTGAAGCTTTCTTT
TRBJ2-7	15	TRBV5-3	NA	TRBD2	CARSLDGRAGGEQYF	TGTGCCAGAAGCTTGGACGGGCGAGCGGGAGGCGAGCAGTACTTC
TRBJ1-1	14	TRBV19	NA	NA	CASRTTGPSGEAFF	TGTGCCAGTAGAACTACAGGTCCCTCCGGGGAAGCTTTCTTT
TRBJ1-6	14	TRBV9	NA	NA	CASSVAQGNSPLHF	TGTGCCAGCAGCGTAGCACAGGGCAATTCACCCCTCCACTTT